Each of the 10 T cell receptor beta chains below was sequenced from the same sample in a study of shared clonotypes between healthy human individuals. The method was immunoSEQ multiplex PCR; TCRdb's version includes in-frame clones alone and lacks a portion of them. The profile covers under 600,000 clones, with around three quarters appearing a single time and around 11% taken by the ten largest. Material: PBMCs. The receptors here all came from a woman between 40 and 50 years old in good health. Some clones in this sample may be carry-over from other donors' samples.

This chain joins TRBV29-1 and TRBJ2-5; D may be TRBD2 (5 bases). Germline assignment: CDR1 SQVTM and CDR2 ANQGSEA. The V gene lost 3 bases and the J gene lost 9 bases, with 8 bases spanning the gap. CDR3 length: 10 amino acids. The CDR3 DNA sequence: TGCAGCGTTGATATCGGGGCCCAGTACTTC. The encoded protein is CSVDIGAQYF.

V gene TRBV5-1 combines with J gene TRBJ2-1, with D perhaps being TRBD1 or TRBD2 (5 bases each). V was pared by 6 bases and J by 0 bases, with 13 bases between. The CDR3 has 15 amino acids. CDR1 and CDR2 from the germline V gene are SGHRS and YFSETQ. The CDR3 nucleotides read TGCGCCAGCAACCAGATGGGGGACTCCTACAATGAGCAGTTCTTC. This sequence encodes CASNQMGDSYNEQFF.

Worth noting for this clone: This likely stems from a read error, as it lies one base from a far larger clone. This chain links TRBV10-3 with TRBJ2-7; D not resolved. Germline assignment: CDR1 ENHRY and CDR2 SYGVKD. The CDR3 has 12 residues. CDR3 amino acids: CAVSAGSYEQYF. The CDR3 bases are TGTGCCGTCAGTGCCGGATCCTACGAGCAGTACTTC.

The gene calls are TRBV19 and TRBJ1-1; TRBD1 aligns across 7 bases. V lost 7 bases, J lost 4 bases, and 6 bases stayed unmatched. The CDR3 runs to 13 residues. Germline CDR1 LNHDA, CDR2 SQIVND (reference sequence). The CDR3 DNA is TGTGCCAGTAAAGACAGGGCGGCCACTGAAGCTTTCTTT. It codes for CASKDRAATEAFF.

This clone has only a few counts. A much larger clone lies a single base off, so this may be a read error. V is TRBV10-1 and J is TRBJ2-3; perhaps TRBD1 as D (6 bases). V shed 5 bases and J shed 2 bases, with 14 bases lying between them. Germline CDR1 and CDR2: WNHNN and SYGVQD (reference sequence). This CDR3 is 15 amino acids long. This CDR3 is CASSPGESDTDTQYF. CDR3 coding DNA: TGCGCCAGCAGTCCAGGGGAAAGCGACACAGATACGCAGTATTTT.

Only one count was recorded for this clone. The chain joins TRBV29-1 to TRBJ2-3; TRBD2 aligns across 13 bases. The germline CDR1 and CDR2 sequences are SQVTM and ANQGSEA. After removal of 8 bases from V and 5 bases from J, the junction contained 7 bases not matched to a gene. This CDR3 spans 14 amino acids. The CDR3 loop is CSFSRTSGGDTQYF. CDR3 in DNA: TGCAGCTTTTCTCGGACTAGCGGGGGAGATACGCAGTATTTT.

The CDR3 reads CASSTTGTSDNEQFF. The CDR3 DNA is TGTGCCAGTAGTACGACCGGGACTAGCGACAATGAGCAGTTCTTC. This chain links TRBV19 with TRBJ2-1, with 10 positions matching TRBD2. Germline V CDR1 and CDR2: LNHDA, SQIVND (reference sequence). This CDR3 contains 15 residues. V shed 4 bases and J 5 bases; nucleotides not matched to a gene: 5.

The V gene is TRBV12-5, the J gene TRBJ2-1; TRBD1 agrees at 7 bases. The trim removed 5 bases at V and 4 bases at J, leaving 2 bases unmatched. From germline, CDR1 is LGHNT and CDR2 FRNRAP. The CDR3 contains 13 residues. Here the CDR3 reads CASGQDRYNEQFF. The CDR3 DNA follows: TGTGCTAGTGGTCAGGACAGGTACAATGAGCAGTTCTTC.

This clone was seen a few times. V is TRBV18 and J is TRBJ1-2, with D hard to call. V was clipped by 2 bases and J by 3 bases, with 13 bases between them. The CDR3 sequence is 15 residues long. CDR1 is KGHSH and CDR2 is LQKENI in the germline V gene. CDR3 sequence reads: CASSPEDGPYYGYTF. CDR3 sequence (DNA): TGTGCCAGCTCACCAGAGGACGGGCCGTACTATGGCTACACCTTC.

The chain joins TRBV25-1 to TRBJ2-2; D is undetermined. Trimming pared 2 bases from V and 4 bases from J, leaving 8 bases between. Germline lookup yields CDR1 MGHDK and CDR2 SYGVNS. The CDR3 covers 14 residues. The CDR3 loop is CASSEDASTGELFF. CDR3 DNA sequence: TGTGCCAGCAGTGAAGACGCCTCCACCGGGGAGCTGTTTTTT.